Listed below are T cell receptor beta chains from one sample, sequenced in a study of regulatory T cells in long-lasting Graves disease. TCRdb re-called the multiplex PCR reads through MiXCR, storing one row per CDR3 protein. The sample shows approximately 360,000 distinct CDR3 sequences, about an eighth of them seen only once. This sample also appeared in a second study, on T cells in Graves' hyperthyroidism and ophthalmopathy.

This specimen consisted of peripheral blood mononuclear cells (PBMCs), obtained at new diagnosis, from a patient treated with antithyroid drugs. The receptors come from a woman aged 18-29 years with Graves disease. Both conserved end residues are part of each CDR3. The D gene is left open where the match is weak. Rows give clone size only sometimes, using once, few, many, or a class for an expanded clone.

j_call: TRBJ1-1
clone_size: many
v_call: TRBV6-2/TRBV6-3
d_call: TRBD1
cdr3_nt: TGTGCCAGCAGTACCGCCGGGACAGTTAACACTGAAGCTTTCTTT
cdr3_aa: CASSTAGTVNTEAFF

j_call: TRBJ2-2
clone_size: .
v_call: TRBV18
d_call: .
cdr3_nt: TGTGCCAGCTCACCACGCAGAGGGGACACCGGGGAGCTGTTTTTT
cdr3_aa: CASSPRRGDTGELFF

j_call: TRBJ1-2
clone_size: many
v_call: TRBV7-2
d_call: TRBD1
cdr3_nt: TGTGCCAGCAGTCAAACGGGACAGATAAACTATGGCTACACCTTC
cdr3_aa: CASSQTGQINYGYTF

j_call: TRBJ2-7
clone_size: many
v_call: TRBV7-6
d_call: .
cdr3_nt: TGTGCCAGCAGCTTAGAGGTCTTGATGGGTGCGGGCCTCTACGAGCAGTACTTC
cdr3_aa: CASSLEVLMGAGLYEQYF

j_call: TRBJ2-5
clone_size: few
v_call: TRBV7-6
d_call: .
cdr3_nt: TGTGCCAGCAGCTTATCGGGGGGCCGGGAGACCCAGTACTTC
cdr3_aa: CASSLSGGRETQYF

j_call: TRBJ1-1
clone_size: many
v_call: TRBV13
d_call: TRBD1
cdr3_nt: TGTGCCAGCAGCTTTAGGGGGCAGCTGATGAACACTGAAGCTTTCTTT
cdr3_aa: CASSFRGQLMNTEAFF

j_call: TRBJ2-1
clone_size: many
v_call: TRBV27
d_call: .
cdr3_nt: TGTGCCAGCAGTTTAGGGTCCGTCAATGAGCAGTTCTTC
cdr3_aa: CASSLGSVNEQFF

j_call: TRBJ2-2
clone_size: many
v_call: TRBV19
d_call: .
cdr3_nt: TGTGCCAGTAGTATCTATGCAGGGGACACCGGGGAGCTGTTTTTT
cdr3_aa: CASSIYAGDTGELFF

j_call: TRBJ1-5
clone_size: .
v_call: TRBV7-8
d_call: .
cdr3_nt: TGTGCCAGCAGCTTAGTCGGGACCCTAACAAGGAATCAGCCCCAGCATTTT
cdr3_aa: CASSLVGTLTRNQPQHF

j_call: TRBJ1-2
clone_size: .
v_call: TRBV6-2/TRBV6-3
d_call: TRBD1
cdr3_nt: TGTGCCAGCAGGTTTGACAGGGGCAATGGCTACACCTTC
cdr3_aa: CASRFDRGNGYTF